This T cell receptor beta chain stems from a study of relationships among human T cell subsets. Semiquantitative ARM-PCR amplified T cell receptor alpha and beta CDR3 regions from mRNA. Tagged nested gene-specific primers were used first, then communal superprimers amplified exponentially. TCRdb processed the multiplex PCR reads anew with MiXCR; each CDR3 protein has one entry. The sample has thousands of distinct CDR3 sequences; roughly 54% are singletons. Memory T cells were selected with anti-CD45RO beads from the CD45RA-negative fraction. The CDR3 extends over 17 amino acids. The clonotype was recovered from a man in his forties in good health. The sequenced sample was memory T cells sorted from blood. V and J are TRBV21-1 and TRBJ1-5; the tabulated D call, TRBD1, remains unverified against the DNA. TRBV21-1 constitutes a pseudogene. This chain's CDR3 is CASSKKGRGRDNQPQHF. Written as DNA, the CDR3 is TGTGCCAGCAGCAAAAAAGGCAGGGGGCGAGACAATCAGCCCCAGCATTTT.